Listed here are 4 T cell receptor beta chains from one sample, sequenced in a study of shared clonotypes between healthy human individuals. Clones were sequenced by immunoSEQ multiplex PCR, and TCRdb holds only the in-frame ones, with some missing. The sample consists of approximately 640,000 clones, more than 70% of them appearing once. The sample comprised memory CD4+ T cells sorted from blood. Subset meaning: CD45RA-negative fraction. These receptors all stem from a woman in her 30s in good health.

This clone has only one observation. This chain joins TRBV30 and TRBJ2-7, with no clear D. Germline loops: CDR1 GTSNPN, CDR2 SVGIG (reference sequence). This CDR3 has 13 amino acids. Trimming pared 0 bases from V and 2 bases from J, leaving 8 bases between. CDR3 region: CAWSVGLTYEQYF. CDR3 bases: TGTGCCTGGAGTGTGGGTTTAACCTACGAGCAGTACTTC. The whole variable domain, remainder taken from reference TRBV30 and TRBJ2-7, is SQTIHQWPATLVQPVGSPLSLECTVEGTSNPNLYWYRQAAGRGLQLLFYSVGIGQISSEVPQNLSASRPQDRQFILSSKKLLLSDSGFYLCAWSVGLTYEQYFGPGTRLTVT.

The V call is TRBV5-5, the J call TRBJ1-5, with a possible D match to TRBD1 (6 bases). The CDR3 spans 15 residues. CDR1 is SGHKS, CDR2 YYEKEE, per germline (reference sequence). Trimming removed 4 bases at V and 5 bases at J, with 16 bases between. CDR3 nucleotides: TGTGCCAGCAGCCGGGGGGGAACAGGGCATCAGCCCCAGCATTTT. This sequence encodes CASSRGGTGHQPQHF.

The CDR3, as DNA: TGCGCCAGCAGCTCCGGGACAGTCCTCCAAGAGACCCAGTACTTC. Translating gives CASSSGTVLQETQYF. The rearrangement joins TRBV5-1 to TRBJ2-5; 7 bases match TRBD1. CDR1 and CDR2 from the germline V gene are SGHRS and YFSETQ. The CDR3 length is 15 residues. V trimming: 3 bases; J trimming: 1 base; junction bases outside the gene matches: 6.

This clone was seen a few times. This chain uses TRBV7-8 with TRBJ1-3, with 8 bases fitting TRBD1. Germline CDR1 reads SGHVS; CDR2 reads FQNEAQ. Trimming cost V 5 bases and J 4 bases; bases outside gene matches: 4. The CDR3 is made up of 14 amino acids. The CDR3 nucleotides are TGTGCCAGCAGCCAGGACAGGGTGGGAAACACCATATATTTT. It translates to CASSQDRVGNTIYF.